One sample yielded the 22 T cell receptor beta chains listed below, sequenced in a study of cytomegalovirus exposure and HLA in healthy donors. Clones were read by immunoSEQ multiplex PCR, and TCRdb kept only the in-frame ones, dropping some. In the table there are under 200,000 clones, roughly 80% of which are singletons. Sequenced material: PBMCs. These receptors were obtained from a man aged 18 to 29 in good health and CMV-seropositive.

The rearrangement joins TRBV28 to TRBJ2-7, with D uncertain. The CDR3 has 14 amino acids. CDR1 is MDHEN and CDR2 is SYDVKM in the germline V gene. V lost 10 bases and J 3 bases, leaving 19 bases between the germline ends. CDR3 loop: CANTRSGFLYEQYF. The CDR3 bases are TGTGCCAACACCAGATCCGGGTTCCTCTACGAGCAGTACTTC. Combining the CDR3 with reference TRBV28 and TRBJ2-7 gives the whole variable domain DVKVTQSSRYLVKRTGEKVFLECVQDMDHENMFWYRQDPGLGLRLIYFSYDVKMKEKGDIPEGYSVSREKKERFSLILESASTNQTSMYLCANTRSGFLYEQYFGPGTRLTVT.

J is TRBJ1-2 and V is TRBV18; 7 bases match TRBD1. Germline V gene lookup returns CDR1 KGHSH and CDR2 LQKENI. This CDR3 comprises 15 residues. The junction had 12 bases not matched to a gene; V was cut back by 3 bases and J by 8 bases. CDR3 amino acids: CASSPRDSSGEGYTF. The CDR3 bases are TGTGCCAGCTCACCTCGGGACAGCTCGGGGGAAGGCTACACCTTC.

J is TRBJ2-3 and V is TRBV5-6, with 14 bases aligning to TRBD2. The CDR3 sequence is 17 residues long. The germline CDR1 and CDR2 sequences are SGHDT and YYEEEE. Trimming took 3 bases from V and 2 from J; bases not matched to a gene: 5. CDR3 protein: CASSYGLAGGTTDTQYF. CDR3 in DNA: TGTGCCAGCAGCTATGGACTAGCGGGAGGCACCACAGATACGCAGTATTTT.

V and J are TRBV19 and TRBJ2-7; 9 bases map to TRBD2. V was clipped by 4 bases and J by 6 bases; unmatched bases: 4. Germline V CDR1 and CDR2: LNHDA, SQIVND (reference sequence). The CDR3 consists of 13 residues. CDR3 in DNA: TGTGCCAGTAGTAGACTAGCGGTGGGCGAGCAGTACTTC. Translation: CASSRLAVGEQYF.

The chain joins TRBV6-1 to TRBJ1-1; D not certain. CDR1 is MNHNS and CDR2 is SASEGT in the germline V gene. Trimming left V 2 bases short and J 0 bases short, with 4 bases between. CDR3 length: 13 residues. CDR3: CASSETVNTEAFF. Here the CDR3 DNA reads TGTGCCAGCAGTGAAACGGTGAACACTGAAGCTTTCTTT.

Points on this clone: This CDR3 is also generated by other DNA sequences in the sample. V usage is TRBV7-2 and J usage is TRBJ2-1; 8 bases agree with TRBD2. The trim removed 5 bases at V and 2 bases at J, leaving 2 bases unmatched. The CDR3 spans 14 residues. The germline CDR1 and CDR2 sequences are SGHTA and FQGNSA. CDR3 in DNA: TGTGCCAGCAGCCTGGGACTAGCCTACAATGAGCAGTTCTTC. Translation gives CASSLGLAYNEQFF.

As regards this clone: The sample carries other DNA sequences with the same CDR3. The chain has TRBV7-6 and TRBJ1-1, with TRBD1 matching over 8 bases. CDR3 length: 14 amino acids. Germline V lookup: CDR1 SGHVS, CDR2 FNYEAQ. The V and J ends lost 5 bases and 1 base, in that order; junction bases with no gene match: 3. The CDR3 protein is CASSPGGRNTEAFF. DNA for the CDR3: TGTGCCAGCAGCCCAGGGGGCAGGAACACTGAAGCTTTCTTT.

This clone was picked up a small number of times. CDR3 in amino acids: CASSLYGGQTNEQFF. The DNA for the CDR3 is TGTGCCAGCAGCTTATACGGGGGGCAAACCAATGAGCAGTTCTTC. The chain links TRBV7-3 to TRBJ2-1; tentatively, D is TRBD2 (7 bases). The CDR3 has 15 residues. The V gene's germline CDR1 is SGHTA and CDR2 FQGTGA. Trimming took 2 bases from V and 6 from J, leaving 14 bases between them.

V and J are TRBV9 and TRBJ2-1, with unresolved D. The CDR3 length is 13 residues. CDR1 and CDR2 from the germline V gene are SGDLS and YYNGEE. V lost 0 bases and J 7 bases, leaving 8 bases between the germline ends. In DNA, the CDR3 is TGTGCCAGCAGCGTAGCTGCCGCGAATGAGCAGTTCTTC. Translated: CASSVAAANEQFF.

The J gene is TRBJ2-5, the V gene TRBV7-7; D gene unclear. V lost 1 base and J 1 base, leaving 4 bases between the germline ends. CDR3 length equals 13 residues. Germline V gene data show CDR1 as SSHAT and CDR2 as FNYEAQ (reference sequence). The CDR3 sequence: CASSLGLQETQYF. DNA of the CDR3: TGTGCCAGCAGCTTAGGTCTCCAAGAGACCCAGTACTTC.

This chain connects TRBV5-6 to TRBJ1-1, with TRBD1 identical over 8 bases. CDR1 is SGHDT and CDR2 is YYEEEE in the germline V gene. The CDR3 is 14 residues long. After removal of 4 bases from V and 6 bases from J, the junction contained 8 bases not matched to a gene. Here the CDR3 DNA reads TGTGCCAGCAGCGCCGGACAGGGTTTGGCTGAAGCTTTCTTT. Amino acid sequence: CASSAGQGLAEAFF.

The rearrangement uses TRBV27 and TRBJ1-2; D gene unclear. This CDR3 is built from 14 residues. V was cut by 4 bases and J by 8 bases, with 17 bases left in between. From germline, CDR1 is MNHEY and CDR2 SMNVEV (reference sequence). CDR3 protein: CASSYQVDSAGYTF. The CDR3, as DNA: TGTGCCAGCAGTTACCAGGTTGATTCGGCCGGCTACACCTTC.

V and J are TRBV6-4 and TRBJ2-3; D is possibly TRBD1 (6 bases). Deletions cut 0 bases from V and 7 bases from J, with 11 bases between. Germline-derived CDR1 and CDR2 are MRHNA and SNTAGT. The CDR3 is 14 amino acids. The CDR3 DNA reads as TGTGCCAGCAGTGACTCTCCAGGGGCGAATACGCAGTATTTT. Encoded protein: CASSDSPGANTQYF.

The chain carries TRBV9 and TRBJ1-4, with D possibly TRBD1 on 5 matching bases. The CDR3 runs to 14 residues. V lost 2 bases, J lost 1 base, and 6 bases lay in between. Germline assignment: CDR1 SGDLS and CDR2 YYNGEE. This chain's CDR3 is CASSVGQTNEKLFF. The CDR3 DNA sequence: TGTGCCAGCAGCGTCGGACAAACTAATGAAAAACTGTTTTTT.

This clone was recorded once. This chain joins TRBV25-1 and TRBJ2-3; 11 nucleotides line up with TRBD2. J gave up 5 bases and V 0 bases, and 10 bases lay outside the gene matches. From germline, CDR1 is MGHDK and CDR2 SYGVNS. The CDR3 is made up of 18 amino acids. The CDR3 loop is CASSEYYSTSGSGDTQYF. The CDR3 coding sequence is TGTGCCAGCAGTGAATATTACAGTACTAGCGGGAGCGGAGATACGCAGTATTTT. The entire variable domain, with the rest obtained from reference TRBV25-1 and TRBJ2-3, is as follows: EADIYQTPRYLVIGTGKKITLECSQTMGHDKMYWYQQDPGMELHLIHYSYGVNSTEKGDLSSESTVSRIRTEHFPLTLESARPSHTSQYLCASSEYYSTSGSGDTQYFGPGTRLTVL.

The chain combines TRBV7-9 with TRBJ2-3; TRBD2 is a possible D gene (5 bases). CDR3 length: 14 amino acids. Germline lookup yields CDR1 SEHNR and CDR2 FQNEAQ (reference sequence). V shed 1 base and J shed 5 bases, with 10 bases lying between them. The CDR3 nucleotides read TGTGCCAGCAGCTTAGTCGGACGGGGAGATACGCAGTATTTT. Protein: CASSLVGRGDTQYF. The complete variable domain, with remaining parts taken from reference TRBV7-9 and TRBJ2-3, reads DTGVSQNPRHKITKRGQNVTFRCDPISEHNRLYWYRQTLGQGPEFLTYFQNEAQLEKSRLLSDRFSAERPKGSFSTLEIQRTEQGDSAMYLCASSLVGRGDTQYFGPGTRLTVL.

The chain recombines TRBV5-1 with TRBJ1-2; D may be TRBD1 (6 bases). CDR1 is SGHRS and CDR2 is YFSETQ in the germline V gene. V dropped 0 bases and J dropped 7 bases, with 13 bases sitting between them. This CDR3 has 14 amino acids. In nucleotides, the CDR3 is TGCGCCAGCAGCTTGGGGGACCACAGGGTTGGCTACACCTTC. Translation gives CASSLGDHRVGYTF.

The chain couples TRBV30 to TRBJ2-1; TRBD2 agrees at 8 bases. Germline trimming cut 4 bases from V and 9 bases from J; bases unmatched to any gene: 8. The CDR3 runs to 13 residues. CDR1 and CDR2 from the germline V gene are GTSNPN and SVGIG (reference sequence). CDR3 loop: CAWIGAGVIEQFF. The CDR3 nucleotides read TGTGCCTGGATCGGAGCGGGAGTAATTGAGCAGTTCTTC. Variable domain in full (rest from reference TRBV30 and TRBJ2-1): SQTIHQWPATLVQPVGSPLSLECTVEGTSNPNLYWYRQAAGRGLQLLFYSVGIGQISSEVPQNLSASRPQDRQFILSSKKLLLSDSGFYLCAWIGAGVIEQFFGPGTRLTVL.

V is TRBV4-3 and J is TRBJ2-5, with no clear D. The CDR3 extends over 14 amino acids. V lost 0 bases, J lost 1 base, and 6 bases lay in between. CDR1 and CDR2 from the germline V gene are LGHNA and YSLEER. This CDR3 is CASSQETGQETQYF. DNA for the CDR3: TGCGCCAGCAGCCAAGAAACGGGCCAAGAGACCCAGTACTTC.

This clone was counted a single time. The CDR3 loop is CASSVLSGGHPSEQYF. In DNA, the CDR3 is TGTGCCAGCAGCGTATTATCGGGGGGACACCCTAGCGAGCAGTACTTC. The gene calls are TRBV9 and TRBJ2-7; possible D gene TRBD2, 7 bases. This CDR3 comprises 16 residues. Germline values: CDR1 SGDLS, CDR2 YYNGEE. With 1 base removed from V and 6 bases from J, the gap between germline ends came to 20 bases.

The rearrangement links TRBV29-1 to TRBJ1-2; D is perhaps TRBD1 (5 bases). The CDR3 is 14 residues long. V gave up 3 bases and J gave up 0 bases, with 11 bases separating them. Germline lookup yields CDR1 SQVTM and CDR2 ANQGSEA. CDR3 sequence reads: CSVERQGTNYGYTF. The DNA of the CDR3 is TGCAGCGTTGAGAGGCAGGGTACTAACTATGGCTACACCTTC.

The chain recombines TRBV4-2 with TRBJ2-1; the D gene is possibly TRBD2 (6 bases). Germline-derived CDR1 and CDR2 are LGHNA and YNFKEQ. This CDR3 region has 14 residues. Trimming took 1 base from V and 8 from J, leaving 12 bases between them. The CDR3 spells CASSQAGLLDEQFF. The DNA of the CDR3 is TGTGCCAGCAGCCAAGCGGGACTCCTGGATGAGCAGTTCTTC.